A selection of T cell receptor beta chains follows, all from one sample in a study of early T cells in non-severe SARS-CoV-2 infection. TCRdb re-derived calls from the 5' RACE reads in MiXCR, one entry per CDR3 protein. Of about 90,000 distinct CDR3 sequences in the sample, around 12% are singletons; the top ten hold 4.4%. The source was whole blood, collected at baseline. Every receptor here comes from an adult who was a healthcare worker with PCR-confirmed SARS-CoV-2 infection or an uninfected control (not recorded which). CDR3s include the opening cysteine and the closing phenylalanine or tryptophan. The D gene is left open where the match is weak. Not every row has a clone size; where given, it reads once, few, many or a size class.

J: TRBJ2-5; size: many; length: 13; D: TRBD2; V: TRBV20-1; DNA: TGCAGTTCCCTTAGCGGGAGTGGAGAGACCCAGTACTTC; CDR3: CSSLSGSGETQYF
J: TRBJ2-1; size: many; length: 16; D: TRBD2; V: TRBV11-2; DNA: TGTGCCAGCAGCGTCCGCGGACGGGGGGGGCCTAATGAGCAGTTCTTC; CDR3: CASSVRGRGGPNEQFF
J: TRBJ2-6; size: few; length: 14; D: .; V: TRBV29-1; DNA: TGCAGCGTTAGGGCAGGGGCTGGGGCCAACGTCCTGACTTTC; CDR3: CSVRAGAGANVLTF
J: TRBJ2-1; size: few; length: 11; D: .; V: TRBV24-1; DNA: TGTGCCACCAGTGGCCACAATGAGCAGTTCTTC; CDR3: CATSGHNEQFF
J: TRBJ2-3; size: once; length: 15; D: TRBD1; V: TRBV7-2; DNA: TGTGCCAGCAGCTTCTTATCACAGGGGGAAGATACGCAGTATTTT; CDR3: CASSFLSQGEDTQYF
J: TRBJ2-6; size: few; length: 14; D: .; V: TRBV5-1; DNA: TGCGCCAGCAGCTTTACGCCTGGGGCCAACGTCCTGACTTTC; CDR3: CASSFTPGANVLTF
J: TRBJ2-6; size: many; length: 17; D: TRBD1; V: TRBV3-1; DNA: TGTGCCAGCAGCCAAGCGACAGGGGGTTTCGGGGCCAACGTCCTGACTTTC; CDR3: CASSQATGGFGANVLTF
J: TRBJ2-1; size: .; length: 16; D: TRBD2; V: TRBV7-6; DNA: TGTGCCAGCAGCCCCCCCCTAGCGGGGGGGCCGAGTGAGCAGTTCTTC; CDR3: CASSPPLAGGPSEQFF
J: TRBJ1-2; size: .; length: 13; D: .; V: TRBV29-1; DNA: TGCAGCGTTGAAGAACGGGGGGCGCGAGGCTACACCTTC; CDR3: CSVEERGARGYTF
J: TRBJ1-1; size: few; length: 12; D: .; V: TRBV11-3; DNA: TGTGCCAGCAGTCTCAAGAACACTGAAGCTTTCTTT; CDR3: CASSLKNTEAFF
J: TRBJ1-6; size: many; length: 14; D: TRBD1; V: TRBV6-6; DNA: TGTGCCAGCAGTTTGCTGCAGGGGGAATCACCCCTCCACTTT; CDR3: CASSLLQGESPLHF
J: TRBJ2-3; size: .; length: 11; D: .; V: TRBV2; DNA: TGTGCCAGCTACCGGGGGTATACGCAGTATTTT; CDR3: CASYRGYTQYF
J: TRBJ2-7; size: few; length: 15; D: .; V: TRBV6-5; DNA: TGTGCCAGCAACGGCAGGGGCGCTGGCTCCTACGAGCAGTACTTC; CDR3: CASNGRGAGSYEQYF
J: TRBJ2-5; size: many; length: 14; D: .; V: TRBV11-2; DNA: TGTGCCAGCAGCCCAAATGCGGGGTCAGAGACCCAGTACTTC; CDR3: CASSPNAGSETQYF
J: TRBJ2-3; size: .; length: 15; D: .; V: TRBV15; DNA: TGTGCCACCAGCAGAGTAAGCCCCACCCATGATACGCAGTATTTT; CDR3: CATSRVSPTHDTQYF
J: TRBJ2-7; size: once; length: 16; D: TRBD1; V: TRBV7-2; DNA: TGTGCCAGCAGCTTAGAGTCGGGACAGACCCTCCCGGGGCAGTACTTC; CDR3: CASSLESGQTLPGQYF
J: TRBJ2-1; size: many; length: 16; D: TRBD1; V: TRBV20-1; DNA: TGCAGTGCTAGAGAAAGCCGGGACAGGATTTCCTATGAGCAGTTCTTC; CDR3: CSARESRDRISYEQFF
J: TRBJ1-2; size: .; length: 14; D: .; V: TRBV3-1; DNA: TGTGCCAGCAGCCAAGAGACGGGACAAGCTGGCTACACCTTC; CDR3: CASSQETGQAGYTF
J: TRBJ2-7; size: few; length: 15; D: .; V: TRBV12-5; DNA: TGTGCTAGTGGAAAACCGGGACATACAAACTACGAGCAGTACTTC; CDR3: CASGKPGHTNYEQYF
J: TRBJ1-5; size: .; length: 15; D: .; V: TRBV5-1; DNA: TGCGCCAGCAGCCCTGACAATCTGCGCAATCAGCCCCAGCATTTT; CDR3: CASSPDNLRNQPQHF
J: TRBJ2-1; size: .; length: 13; D: .; V: TRBV12-3/TRBV12-4; DNA: TGTGCCAGCAGTTTGAGGTTTGGGACATCGCTGTTCTTC; CDR3: CASSLRFGTSLFF
J: TRBJ1-2; size: .; length: 17; D: .; V: TRBV15; DNA: TGTGCCACCAGCAGACACGGACCCCGAAGGCCTAACTATGGCTACACCTTC; CDR3: CATSRHGPRRPNYGYTF
J: TRBJ2-1; size: .; length: 18; D: TRBD2; V: TRBV20-1; DNA: TGCAGTGCTAACCCTCAGTCTCCCCTAGCGGGAGGGCCCAATGAGCAGTTCTTC; CDR3: CSANPQSPLAGGPNEQFF
J: TRBJ2-3; size: few; length: 17; D: TRBD2; V: TRBV7-9; DNA: TGTGCCAGCAGCCTCTGGGTTGGAGTAGCGGGGACAGATACGCAGTATTTT; CDR3: CASSLWVGVAGTDTQYF
J: TRBJ2-7; size: once; length: 14; D: TRBD1; V: TRBV7-8; DNA: TGTGCCAGCAGCCAGGACAGGGTGGCCTACGAGCAGTACTTC; CDR3: CASSQDRVAYEQYF
J: TRBJ2-2; size: many; length: 14; D: .; V: TRBV18; DNA: TGTGCCAGCTCACCCCTGGCCGGCACCGGGGAGCTGTTTTTT; CDR3: CASSPLAGTGELFF
J: TRBJ2-7; size: many; length: 17; D: TRBD1; V: TRBV4-1; DNA: TGCGCCAGCAGCCAAGGCCCCTTCGGGACAGAGGCCTACGAGCAGTACTTC; CDR3: CASSQGPFGTEAYEQYF
J: TRBJ2-1; size: .; length: 17; D: .; V: TRBV24-1; DNA: TGTGCCACCAGTGATGAACAGGGACTTAGGTCCTACAATGAGCAGTTCTTC; CDR3: CATSDEQGLRSYNEQFF
J: TRBJ2-5; size: many; length: 15; D: TRBD1; V: TRBV19; DNA: TGTGCCAGTAGTACCGGGACAGGGGAACAAGAGACCCAGTACTTC; CDR3: CASSTGTGEQETQYF
J: TRBJ2-7; size: once; length: 15; D: TRBD1; V: TRBV7-3; DNA: TGTGCCAGCAGCTTAACGGCGGACAGGGGATACGAGCAGTACTTC; CDR3: CASSLTADRGYEQYF
J: TRBJ1-4; size: many; length: 14; D: .; V: TRBV14; DNA: TGTGCCAGCAGCCCCTACAGAAGTCAGGGGAAACTGTTTTTT; CDR3: CASSPYRSQGKLFF
J: TRBJ1-2; size: many; length: 15; D: .; V: TRBV29-1; DNA: TGCAGCGTTGGAGGGACCGATCAGACTAACTATGGCTACACCTTC; CDR3: CSVGGTDQTNYGYTF
J: TRBJ2-7; size: .; length: 13; D: .; V: TRBV10-3; DNA: TGTGCCATCAGTGGGGATATCTCCTACGAGCAGTACTTC; CDR3: CAISGDISYEQYF
J: TRBJ1-1; size: few; length: 15; D: TRBD1; V: TRBV4-1; DNA: TGCGCCAGCAGCCAAGTACCGGGACAGGGGACTGAAGCTTTCTTT; CDR3: CASSQVPGQGTEAFF
J: TRBJ1-5; size: .; length: 14; D: .; V: TRBV18; DNA: TGTGCCAGCTCACCCTCAAATAGCAATCAGCCCCAGCATTTT; CDR3: CASSPSNSNQPQHF
J: TRBJ2-2; size: .; length: 17; D: .; V: TRBV5-1; DNA: TGCGCCAGCAGCTCAGGCTATTCGAGGGCGGGCACCGGGGAGCTGTTTTTT; CDR3: CASSSGYSRAGTGELFF
J: TRBJ2-2; size: few; length: 16; D: .; V: TRBV29-1; DNA: TGCAGCGTTGGAAGGGACAACCCTAACCTCCCGCGGGAGCTGTTTTTT; CDR3: CSVGRDNPNLPRELFF
J: TRBJ2-3; size: .; length: 16; D: .; V: TRBV4-2; DNA: TGTGCCAGCAGCCAAGATTTCGGGTTAGGCACAGATACGCAGTATTTT; CDR3: CASSQDFGLGTDTQYF
J: TRBJ2-7; size: .; length: 14; D: .; V: TRBV11-2; DNA: TGTGCCAGCAGCTCGATTAAAGGTACCTACGAGCAGTACTTC; CDR3: CASSSIKGTYEQYF
J: TRBJ2-7; size: few; length: 15; D: .; V: TRBV9; DNA: TGTGCCAGCAGCGTAGCTGAGGGTATCGCCTACGAGCAGTACTTC; CDR3: CASSVAEGIAYEQYF
J: TRBJ2-4; size: few; length: 17; D: TRBD1; V: TRBV7-9; DNA: TGTGCCAGCAGCAACCTACAGGGGGCTTCTCCCAAAAACATTCAGTACTTC; CDR3: CASSNLQGASPKNIQYF
J: TRBJ1-2; size: many; length: 15; D: TRBD1; V: TRBV20-1; DNA: TGCAGTGCGCAATGGGGACAGCAGTTTAACTATGGCTACACCTTC; CDR3: CSAQWGQQFNYGYTF
J: TRBJ2-2; size: .; length: 15; D: TRBD1; V: TRBV7-6; DNA: TGTGCCAGCAGCCCCGGGGACAGGGTGCCCGGGGAGCTGTTTTTT; CDR3: CASSPGDRVPGELFF
J: TRBJ1-1; size: .; length: 14; D: .; V: TRBV5-1; DNA: TGCGCCAGCAGCTTAGTGGGCCAGAACACTGAAGCTTTCTTT; CDR3: CASSLVGQNTEAFF
J: TRBJ2-7; size: many; length: 13; D: .; V: TRBV12-3/TRBV12-4; DNA: TGTGCCAGCAGTCCCACGCCGTACTACGAGCAGTACTTC; CDR3: CASSPTPYYEQYF
J: TRBJ1-4; size: few; length: 14; D: .; V: TRBV6-1; DNA: TGTGCCACGTACGGCCGGGCTCCGGGGGAAAAACTGTTTTTT; CDR3: CATYGRAPGEKLFF
J: TRBJ1-1; size: .; length: 16; D: TRBD1; V: TRBV12-3/TRBV12-4; DNA: TGTGCCAGCAGGACACAGGGGAGCAAAGTCGGCACTGAAGCTTTCTTT; CDR3: CASRTQGSKVGTEAFF
J: TRBJ2-1; size: .; length: 14; D: TRBD2; V: TRBV9; DNA: TGTGCCAGCAGCGTAGGCGGGGGGAATGGTGAGCAGTTCTTC; CDR3: CASSVGGGNGEQFF
J: TRBJ2-2; size: .; length: 16; D: .; V: TRBV18; DNA: TGTGCCAGCTCACCACAGTTCAGCTGGAACACCGGGGAGCTGTTTTTT; CDR3: CASSPQFSWNTGELFF
J: TRBJ2-7; size: few; length: 14; D: TRBD2; V: TRBV20-1; DNA: TGCAGTGCTAGAAATAGCGGGAGTGTCTACGAGCAGTACTTC; CDR3: CSARNSGSVYEQYF
J: TRBJ2-3; size: few; length: 15; D: .; V: TRBV7-6; DNA: TGTGCCAGCAGCCCAGGGCAGGTTAGCACAGATACGCAGTATTTT; CDR3: CASSPGQVSTDTQYF
J: TRBJ2-7; size: .; length: 15; D: TRBD2; V: TRBV5-4; DNA: TGTGCCAGCAGCTTAAAGTCGGGAGGGCTATACGAGCAGTACTTC; CDR3: CASSLKSGGLYEQYF